This T cell receptor beta chain was recovered during a study of T cells in women clearing cervical HPV infection. The CDR3 covers 18 residues. Germline values: CDR1 SGHRS, CDR2 YFSETQ. On this clone itself: The sequenced fragment ends 3 residues before the CDR3 boundary, so the rest is inferred from the germline J gene.

Produced via immunoSEQ multiplex PCR; TCRdb's table is partial and in-frame only. Its table records approximately 23,000 clones. The J gene is TRBJ2-3, the V gene TRBV5-1; a weak D match, TRBD2 (6 bases). The receptor was isolated from a woman aged 18-69 years with a cervical HPV16 infection that either progressed to CIN3+ or cleared (not recorded which). Specimen: blood buffy coat. The CDR3 loop is CASSSGLTVSATRETQYF. Partial CDR3 DNA: TGCGCCAGCAGCTCCGGACTAACGGTTAGCGCCACGAGGGAGACG.